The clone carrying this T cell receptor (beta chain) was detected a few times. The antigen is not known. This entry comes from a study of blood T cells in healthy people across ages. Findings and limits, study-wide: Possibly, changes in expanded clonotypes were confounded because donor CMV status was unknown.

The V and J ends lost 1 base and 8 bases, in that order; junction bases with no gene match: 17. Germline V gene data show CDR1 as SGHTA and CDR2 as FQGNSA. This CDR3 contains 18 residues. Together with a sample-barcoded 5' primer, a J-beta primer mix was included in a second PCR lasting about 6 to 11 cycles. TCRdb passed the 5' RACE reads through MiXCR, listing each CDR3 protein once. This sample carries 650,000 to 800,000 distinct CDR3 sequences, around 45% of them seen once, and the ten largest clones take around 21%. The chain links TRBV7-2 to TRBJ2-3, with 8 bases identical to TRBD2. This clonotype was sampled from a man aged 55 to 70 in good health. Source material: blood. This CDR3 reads CASSLVGGGTGPGGTQYF. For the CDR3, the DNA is TGTGCCAGCAGCTTAGTTGGCGGGGGGACCGGACCCGGGGGTACGCAGTATTTT.